Ten or more counts support the clone carrying this T cell receptor beta chain. Its antigen is still unknown. This CDR3 contains 15 residues. V was clipped by 9 bases and J by 4 bases, with 19 bases between them. From germline, CDR1 is LNHNV and CDR2 YYDKDF (reference sequence). The data were obtained in a study of human T cells and chemical hapten exposure. Study information: Minor volume differences among pooled libraries chiefly drove per-sample TCR yield variation. Findings and limits, study-wide: TCRs at high frequency, those above 1 in 1000, did not change with DPC sensitization.

It was the library that attached unique molecular identifiers to individual cDNA molecules. TCRdb re-called the 5' RACE reads through MiXCR, storing one row per CDR3 protein. The repertoire holds 120,000 to 150,000 distinct CDR3 sequences, around 4.1% seen once, with 1.2% to 1.5% in the top ten. Total RNA was isolated from unfractionated whole blood. The TCR was taken from a female donor in good health. J is TRBJ2-1 and V is TRBV15, with a weak D call TRBD2 (6 bases). DNA for the CDR3: TGTGCCACGGGCCCCTCTAGCGAACCTTACAATGAGCAGTTCTTC. This sequence encodes CATGPSSEPYNEQFF.